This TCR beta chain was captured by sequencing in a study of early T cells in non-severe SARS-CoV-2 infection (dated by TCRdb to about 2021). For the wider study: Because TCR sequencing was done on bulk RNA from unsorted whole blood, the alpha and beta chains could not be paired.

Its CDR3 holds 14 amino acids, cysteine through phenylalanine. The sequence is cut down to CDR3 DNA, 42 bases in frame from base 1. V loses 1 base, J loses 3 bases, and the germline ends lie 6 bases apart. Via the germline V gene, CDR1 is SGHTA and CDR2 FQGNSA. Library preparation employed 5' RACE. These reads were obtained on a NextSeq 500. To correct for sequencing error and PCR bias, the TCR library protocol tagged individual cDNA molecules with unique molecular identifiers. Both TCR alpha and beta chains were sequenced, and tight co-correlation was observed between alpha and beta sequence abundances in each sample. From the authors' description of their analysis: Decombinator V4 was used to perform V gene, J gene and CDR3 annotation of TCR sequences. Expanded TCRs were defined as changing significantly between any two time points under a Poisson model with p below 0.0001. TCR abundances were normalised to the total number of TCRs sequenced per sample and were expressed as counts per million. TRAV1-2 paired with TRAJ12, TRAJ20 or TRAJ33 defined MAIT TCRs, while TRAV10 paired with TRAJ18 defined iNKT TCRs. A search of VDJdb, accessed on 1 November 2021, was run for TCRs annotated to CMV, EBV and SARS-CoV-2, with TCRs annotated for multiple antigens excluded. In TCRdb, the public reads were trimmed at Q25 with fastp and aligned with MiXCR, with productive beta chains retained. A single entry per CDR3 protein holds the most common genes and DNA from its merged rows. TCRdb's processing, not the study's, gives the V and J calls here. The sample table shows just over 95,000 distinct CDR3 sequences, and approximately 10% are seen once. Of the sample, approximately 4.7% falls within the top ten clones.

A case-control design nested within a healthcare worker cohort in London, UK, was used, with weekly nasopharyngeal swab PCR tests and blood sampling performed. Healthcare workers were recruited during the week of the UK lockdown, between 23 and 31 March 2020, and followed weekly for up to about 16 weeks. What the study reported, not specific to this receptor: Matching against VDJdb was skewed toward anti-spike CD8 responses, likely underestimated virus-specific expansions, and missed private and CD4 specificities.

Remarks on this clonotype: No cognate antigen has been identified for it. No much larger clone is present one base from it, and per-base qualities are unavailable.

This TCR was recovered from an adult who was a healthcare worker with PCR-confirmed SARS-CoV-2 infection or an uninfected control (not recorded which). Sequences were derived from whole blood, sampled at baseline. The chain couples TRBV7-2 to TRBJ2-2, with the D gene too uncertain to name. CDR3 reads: CASSLGLHTGELFF. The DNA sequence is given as TGTGCCAGCAGCTTAGGCCTGCACACCGGGGAGCTGTTTTTT.